The subject of this entry is one T cell receptor (beta chain). Its antigen remains unidentified. The data originate from a study of resident and recirculating memory T cells in vitiligo. Overall study findings and caveats: TCR sequences were not conserved across biopsy sites or patients.

This CDR3 is 15 amino acids long. Trimming cost V 4 bases and J 2 bases; bases outside gene matches: 3. Germline-derived CDR1 and CDR2 are SGHRS and YFSETQ. The protocol was immunoSEQ multiplex PCR, while the TCRdb copy is restricted to in-frame clones and leaves out a portion. Of fewer than 80,000 clones listed, 91% are singletons. No change in lesions over the prior 6 months defined stable disease. Stable patients also lacked confetti depigmentation, a sign of active vitiligo. This TCR was recovered from a male donor with vitiligo. The rearrangement uses TRBV5-1 and TRBJ1-5; 10 positions agree with TRBD1. Sequencing was done on a sample of blood. The DNA of the CDR3 is TGCGCCAGCAGCAAGACAGGGGGCGGCAATCAGCCCCAGCATTTT. Its protein product is CASSKTGGGNQPQHF.